This entry is about one T cell receptor beta chain. The data were obtained in a study of blood T cell repertoires in COVID-19. As for the study in general: T cells, B-cell-depleted T cells, or PBMCs supplied cDNA or gDNA.

Germline assignment: CDR1 LGHDT and CDR2 YNNKEL (reference sequence). This CDR3 has 14 residues. V was shortened by 0 bases and J by 4 bases, with 9 bases between the two germline ends. In the original workflow: Reference gene primer amplification gave estimated nucleated cell counts. Assay: immunoSEQ multiplex PCR; the TCRdb copy retains only in-frame clones and omits some. V and J calls and clone size are copied from that table; D and trimming were computed from the DNA. The data hold some 110,000 clones, with about 85% observed a single time. The genes are TRBV3-1 (or the pseudogene TRBV3-2) and TRBJ1-2; possibly TRBD1 for D (5 bases). The TCR comes from a man aged 45-65 years with acute or convalescent COVID-19. The sequenced material came from peripheral blood. CDR3 loop: CASSQEAGPYGYTF. The CDR3 DNA reads as TGTGCCAGCAGCCAAGAGGCAGGGCCCTATGGCTACACCTTC.